The entry that follows covers one T cell receptor (beta chain) sequence. Its antigen is unidentified. Arm-PCR of CDR3 regions and iRepertoire HTBI primers were used to build TCR beta libraries. TCRdb analysed the multiplex PCR reads with MiXCR anew, one entry per CDR3 protein. This sample has around 500,000 distinct CDR3 sequences, with 20% to 25% found just once. The germline V gene encodes CDR1 MDHEN and CDR2 SYDVKM. V lost 7 bases, J lost 0 bases, and 0 bases stayed unmatched. The CDR3 covers 14 residues. Time point defined: persistent/refractory GD, antithyroid drugs over 5 years with positive TRAb. There was RNA extracted from PBMCs, and the TCR library was made from it. The data stem from a study of regulatory T cells in long-lasting Graves disease. The study, taken as a whole, reports: TCR diversity in persistent Graves' patients was below that of newly diagnosed ones.

This chain uses TRBV28 with TRBJ2-1; 10 positions agree with TRBD2. The receptor was isolated from a female donor with Graves disease. The specimen was peripheral blood mononuclear cells (PBMCs), collected when the disease was refractory, from a patient treated with antithyroid drugs. The DNA for the CDR3 is TGTGCCAGCACTAGCGGGAGCTCCTACAATGAGCAGTTCTTC. It specifies CASTSGSSYNEQFF.